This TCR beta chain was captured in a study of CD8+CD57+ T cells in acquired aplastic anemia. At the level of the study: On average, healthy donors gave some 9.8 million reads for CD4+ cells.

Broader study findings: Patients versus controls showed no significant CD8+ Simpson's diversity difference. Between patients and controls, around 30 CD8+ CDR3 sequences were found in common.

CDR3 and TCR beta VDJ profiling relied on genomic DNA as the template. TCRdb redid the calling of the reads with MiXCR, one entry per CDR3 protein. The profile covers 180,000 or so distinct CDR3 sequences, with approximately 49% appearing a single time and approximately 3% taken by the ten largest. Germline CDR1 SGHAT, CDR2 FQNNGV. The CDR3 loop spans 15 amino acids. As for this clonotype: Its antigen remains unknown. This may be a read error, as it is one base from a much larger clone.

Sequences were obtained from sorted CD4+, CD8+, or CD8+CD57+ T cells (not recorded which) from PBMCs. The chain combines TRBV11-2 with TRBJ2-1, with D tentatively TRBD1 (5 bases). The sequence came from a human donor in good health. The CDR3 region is CASSKDNQAYDEQFF. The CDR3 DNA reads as TGTGCCAGCAGCAAGGACAACCAAGCCTACGATGAGCAGTTCTTC.